These 28 T cell receptor beta chains were sequenced from one sample in a study of OX40 agonist ivuxolimab in advanced cancers. Method: immunoSEQ multiplex PCR; TCRdb's copy keeps in-frame clones and lacks some. The table records some 29,000 clones, 92% of them present only once. Source: CD4+ or CD8+ T cells sorted from blood, taken in a trial of the OX40 agonist ivuxolimab. The receptors here all came from an adult with an advanced solid tumor such as melanoma, head and neck, liver or kidney cancer.

V gene TRBV5-6 combines with J gene TRBJ1-2, with a tentative D call TRBD1 (5 bases). Germline-derived CDR1 and CDR2 are SGHDT and YYEEEE. The CDR3 spans 14 residues. CDR3 in amino acids: CATTGTRGEYGYTF. The CDR3 nucleotides are TGTGCAACCACCGGGACGAGAGGGGAATATGGCTACACCTTC.

The chain recombines TRBV7-3 with TRBJ2-4; 7 positions match TRBD2. There are 16 residues in the CDR3. V shed 2 bases and J 2 bases; nucleotides not matched to a gene: 6. Germline values: CDR1 SGHTA, CDR2 FQGTGA. This chain's CDR3 is CASSLAGGSSKNIQYF. Written as DNA, the CDR3 is TGTGCCAGCAGCTTAGCCGGCGGGAGTTCCAAAAACATTCAGTACTTC.

The chain employs TRBV10-3 and TRBJ2-7; D ambiguous. The length of the CDR3 is 14 residues. V dropped 3 bases and J dropped 0 bases, with 9 bases sitting between them. CDR1 is ENHRY and CDR2 is SYGVKD in the germline V gene. CDR3 protein: CAISELESSYEQYF. CDR3 coding DNA: TGTGCCATCAGTGAACTCGAAAGCTCCTACGAGCAGTACTTC.

This chain uses TRBV11-2 with TRBJ1-1; D gene ambiguous. The CDR3 length is 14 residues. The V gene's germline CDR1 is SGHAT and CDR2 FQNNGV. The germline V and J ends were trimmed by 5 bases and 1 base, with 11 bases remaining between them. The CDR3, as DNA: TGTGCCAGCAGCCCGACGGACCAGAACACTGAAGCTTTCTTT. This translates into CASSPTDQNTEAFF.

V and J are TRBV19 and TRBJ2-2, with D perhaps given as TRBD1 or TRBD2 (5 bases each). Germline V gives CDR1 LNHDA, CDR2 SQIVND (reference sequence). The CDR3 covers 14 residues. The V end lost 5 bases, the J end lost 8 bases, and 15 bases lay between the germline ends. CDR3 loop: CASSGTALEGELFF. In nucleotides, the CDR3 is TGTGCCAGTAGTGGGACGGCATTGGAGGGGGAGCTGTTTTTT.

The CDR3 is CASSVFRDASTDTQYF. Here the CDR3 DNA reads TGTGCCAGCAGTGTTTTCCGGGACGCAAGCACAGATACGCAGTATTTT. The chain joins TRBV2 to TRBJ2-3; D could derive from TRBD1 or TRBD2 (5 bases each). V was cut by 4 bases and J by 0 bases, with 14 bases left in between. CDR1 SNHLY and CDR2 FYNNEI come from the germline V gene. This CDR3 spans 16 amino acids.

The chain uses TRBV19 and TRBJ1-5; D remains unclear. CDR1 and CDR2 (germline): LNHDA, SQIVND (reference sequence). Trimming pared 5 bases from V and 0 bases from J, leaving 14 bases between. The CDR3 loop spans 16 amino acids. DNA for the CDR3: TGTGCCAGTAGTCCCCGGACGGTATATAGCAATCAGCCCCAGCATTTT. It translates to CASSPRTVYSNQPQHF.

The DNA for the CDR3 is TGTGCCAGCAGCTTGACAGACACCTACGAGCAGTACTTC. Translating gives CASSLTDTYEQYF. The V and J genes are TRBV7-9 and TRBJ2-7; possible D gene TRBD1, 5 bases. Germline CDR1 reads SEHNR; CDR2 reads FQNEAQ (reference sequence). Trimming took 3 bases from V and 2 from J, leaving 8 bases between them. This CDR3 region has 13 residues.

This chain uses TRBV5-1 with TRBJ2-5, with D possibly being TRBD1 (6 bases). Germline CDR1 is SGHRS and CDR2 is YFSETQ. Trimming removed 6 bases at V and 1 base at J, with 13 bases between. The CDR3 consists of 14 residues. CDR3 in DNA: TGCGCCAGCACCCGAGGGGGTACCCAAGAGACCCAGTACTTC. Translation gives CASTRGGTQETQYF.

The gene calls are TRBV5-1 and TRBJ2-1, with 10 positions matching TRBD2. The CDR3 covers 17 residues. Germline CDR1 reads SGHRS; CDR2 reads YFSETQ. With 0 bases clipped from V and 8 bases from J, the junction kept 11 bases outside the gene matches. Here the CDR3 DNA reads TGCGCCAGCAGCTTGGGAGCTGAAGCGGGGGGGCTGGATGAGCAGTTCTTC. Amino acid sequence: CASSLGAEAGGLDEQFF.

This rearrangement joins TRBV19 to TRBJ1-5; perhaps TRBD1 as D (5 bases). CDR1 is LNHDA, CDR2 SQIVND, per germline (reference sequence). The CDR3 has 17 residues. Trimming took 2 bases from V and 0 from J, leaving 14 bases between them. The CDR3 DNA follows: TGTGCCAGTAGTATACTAACAGGATTCTATAGCAATCAGCCCCAGCATTTT. Translated: CASSILTGFYSNQPQHF.

The chain joins TRBV19 to TRBJ2-7; the D gene is possibly TRBD1 (5 bases). CDR3 length equals 15 residues. The ends were cut back, 4 bases at V and 1 base at J, with 14 bases in the middle. Germline-derived CDR1 and CDR2 are LNHDA and SQIVND (reference sequence). CDR3 nucleotide sequence: TGTGCCAGTAGTAGCTCGACAGATACTTCCTACGAGCAGTACTTC. Its protein is CASSSSTDTSYEQYF.

V is TRBV7-9 and J is TRBJ2-7, with 8 nucleotides matching TRBD1. CDR1 and CDR2 from the germline V gene are SEHNR and FQNEAQ (reference sequence). The CDR3 covers 14 residues. V shed 2 bases, J shed 4 bases, and the junction held 4 bases outside the gene matches. The CDR3 DNA is TGTGCCAGCAGCTTACAGGGGGCAATGTACGAGCAGTACTTC. This sequence encodes CASSLQGAMYEQYF. Full variable domain (remainder filled in from reference TRBV7-9 and TRBJ2-7): DTGVSQNPRHKITKRGQNVTFRCDPISEHNRLYWYRQTLGQGPEFLTYFQNEAQLEKSRLLSDRFSAERPKGSFSTLEIQRTEQGDSAMYLCASSLQGAMYEQYFGPGTRLTVT.

The gene calls are TRBV19 and TRBJ1-5; tentatively, D is TRBD1 (5 bases). Trimming took 0 bases from V and 0 from J, leaving 12 bases between them. The germline V gene has CDR1 LNHDA and CDR2 SQIVND (reference sequence). The CDR3 extends over 17 amino acids. The CDR3 loop is CASSIEQGYYSNQPQHF. CDR3 bases: TGTGCCAGTAGTATAGAGCAGGGCTACTATAGCAATCAGCCCCAGCATTTT.

This sequence joins TRBV5-8 and TRBJ2-5; TRBD1 might be the D (6 bases). V was shortened by 2 bases and J by 2 bases, with 10 bases between the two germline ends. CDR1 SGHTS and CDR2 YDEGEE come from the germline V gene. The CDR3 is 14 residues long. The CDR3 region has the DNA TGTGCCAGCAGCTTAGGGACACTTCAAGAGACCCAGTACTTC. Its translation: CASSLGTLQETQYF.

The chain links TRBV7-2 to TRBJ1-2, with TRBD1 as a possible D gene (6 bases). The CDR3 consists of 16 residues. Trimming shortened V by 5 bases and J by 10 bases, and 26 bases separated the two germline ends. Germline lookup yields CDR1 SGHTA and CDR2 FQGNSA. CDR3 coding DNA: TGTGCCAGCAGCGTCGTCTTCCTTCTCGACAGGCCTGACTACACCTTC. Amino acids: CASSVVFLLDRPDYTF.

The chain couples TRBV10-3 to TRBJ1-2; D is unclear. The V end lost 0 bases, the J end lost 6 bases, and 8 bases lay between the germline ends. The CDR3 runs to 13 residues. Germline V CDR1 and CDR2: ENHRY, SYGVKD. The CDR3 coding sequence is TGTGCCATCAGTGAGTCGGGATTTAATGGCTACACCTTC. It translates to CAISESGFNGYTF.

V and J are TRBV4-1 and TRBJ2-7, with TRBD2 matching over 14 bases. CDR1 MGHRA and CDR2 YSYEKL come from the germline V gene. Trimming removed 1 base from V and 7 bases from J; junction bases left unmatched: 3. CDR3 size: 15 residues. The DNA of the CDR3 is TGCGCCAGCAGCCAAGGGGGACTAGCGGGAGAGGAGCAGTACTTC. It translates to CASSQGGLAGEEQYF.

The chain combines TRBV6-6 with TRBJ1-1; the D gene is possibly TRBD1 (6 bases). Germline V gene sequence: CDR1 MNHNY, CDR2 SVGAGI (reference sequence). V lost 8 bases, J lost 2 bases, and 18 bases lay in between. The CDR3 is 15 residues long. The CDR3 spells CASEQGPAGNTEAFF. CDR3 in DNA: TGTGCCAGCGAACAGGGACCCGCCGGAAACACTGAAGCTTTCTTT.

The chain recombines TRBV4-3 with TRBJ2-1; 10 nucleotides align to TRBD2. The CDR3 sequence is 16 residues long. Looked up from germline, CDR1 is LGHNA and CDR2 is YSLEER. With V trimmed by 0 bases and J by 4 bases, 3 bases remained unmatched. The CDR3, as DNA: TGCGCCAGCAGCCAAGAAGCGGGAGGGCCTTACAATGAGCAGTTCTTC. Encoded protein: CASSQEAGGPYNEQFF.

This clone was seen a single time. The genes are TRBV4-1 and TRBJ1-3; D unresolved. The CDR3 runs to 15 residues. V shed 0 bases and J shed 8 bases, with 14 bases lying between them. Germline-derived CDR1 and CDR2 are MGHRA and YSYEKL. CDR3 nucleotide sequence: TGCGCCAGCAGCCAAGATGAGACCTCGGCGTACACCATATATTTT. This gives the protein CASSQDETSAYTIYF.

The V and J genes are TRBV11-2 and TRBJ2-3; 7 nucleotides align to TRBD2. Germline CDR1 and CDR2: SGHAT and FQNNGV. The CDR3 sequence is 16 residues long. The V segment lost 3 bases and the J segment 1 base; nucleotides outside the gene matches: 7. DNA for the CDR3: TGTGCCAGCAGCTTGGGGAGGGCGCTCCGCACAGATACGCAGTATTTT. This gives the protein CASSLGRALRTDTQYF.

V and J are TRBV6-6 and TRBJ2-1, with unresolved D. With 0 bases removed from V and 8 bases from J, the gap between germline ends came to 8 bases. In germline, CDR1 is MNHNY, CDR2 SVGAGI (reference sequence). This CDR3 comprises 13 residues. The CDR3 DNA reads TGTGCCAGCAGTTACTCGGTTCTGGATGAGCAGTTCTTC. Encoded protein: CASSYSVLDEQFF.

The rearrangement uses TRBV6-1 and TRBJ2-3; 7 nucleotides match TRBD1. CDR1 and CDR2 (germline): MNHNS, SASEGT. V lost 3 bases to trimming and J lost 4 bases; unmatched junction nucleotides: 4. This CDR3 has 14 amino acids. CDR3 in amino acids: CASSDLTGPDTQYF. CDR3 DNA sequence: TGTGCCAGCAGTGATTTGACAGGGCCAGATACGCAGTATTTT.

This clone occurred once. The sample holds other DNA sequences that translate to the same CDR3. The rearrangement uses TRBV7-6 and TRBJ2-1; no clear D gene. Trimming shortened V by 5 bases and J by 3 bases, and 5 bases separated the two germline ends. This CDR3 comprises 12 residues. Germline V CDR1 and CDR2: SGHVS, FNYEAQ. The CDR3 protein is CASSPDYNEQFF. In DNA, the CDR3 is TGTGCCAGCAGCCCGGACTACAATGAGCAGTTCTTC.

V and J are TRBV9 and TRBJ2-1, with 9 bases lining up with TRBD2. The CDR3 length is 15 residues. The V segment lost 4 bases and the J segment 6 bases; nucleotides outside the gene matches: 8. The germline CDR1 and CDR2 sequences are SGDLS and YYNGEE. The CDR3 sequence: CASSPHAGGLNEQFF. The CDR3, as DNA: TGTGCCAGCAGCCCACATGCGGGGGGGCTCAATGAGCAGTTCTTC.

This chain connects TRBV21-1 to TRBJ1-3; TRBD1 is taken as the D call from the table, unchecked against the DNA. TRBV21-1 is listed as a pseudogene. This CDR3 is built from 17 residues. The CDR3 DNA sequence: TGTGCCAGCAGCAAAGCGTTTGGGGGCTCCTCTGGAAACACCATATATTTT. This codes for CASSKAFGGSSGNTIYF.

This clone has more than one count but fewer than ten. The J gene is TRBJ2-7, the V gene TRBV19; D is unclear. Germline loops: CDR1 LNHDA, CDR2 SQIVND (reference sequence). This CDR3 spans 11 amino acids. The ends were cut back, 3 bases at V and 7 bases at J, with 7 bases in the middle. The CDR3 bases are TGTGCCAGTAGTATGGTATCTGAGCAGTACTTC. Translated, it gives CASSMVSEQYF. Full variable domain (missing parts from reference TRBV19 and TRBJ2-7): DGGITQSPKYLFRKEGQNVTLSCEQNLNHDAMYWYRQDPGQGLRLIYYSQIVNDFQKGDIAEGYSVSREKKESFPLTVTSAQKNPTAFYLCASSMVSEQYFGPGTRLTVT.